This is a list of T cell receptor beta chains from one sample in a study of T cells in narcolepsy. TCRdb keeps only in-frame clones here, not all; method: immunoSEQ multiplex PCR. This table has some 30,000 clones, roughly 80% appearing once. The sequenced material came from memory (CD45RA-) CD4+ T cells from blood. These receptor sequences come from a human donor in good health. The conserved cysteine and the conserved F or W are not part of the CDR3 here.

>TRBJ2-1|TRBV6-5
ASSRDFDEQF
>TRBJ1-2|TRBV5-5
ASSQDLTVSYGYT
>TRBJ1-1|TRBV6-5
ASSYEGRVTEAF
>TRBJ2-5|TRBV30
AWSGQGLGETQY
>TRBJ1-2|TRBV27
ASSSSGQGATGYT
>TRBJ2-3|TRBV7-3
ASSLTRQGLRADTQY
>TRBJ1-2|TRBV6-5
ASSTGQGAVGYT
>TRBJ2-1|TRBV7-6
ASSPRTSEAEQF
>TRBJ2-2|TRBV19
ASGGTSGRVDTGELF
>TRBJ1-3|TRBV9
ASSVWSGNTIY
>TRBJ2-7|TRBV2
ASSVKWEQY
>TRBJ1-2|TRBV5-1
ASSESGYGYT
>TRBJ2-2|TRBV9
ASSVGWDTGELF
>TRBJ1-1|TRBV5-4
ASSSGDRVMNTEAF
>TRBJ1-1|TRBV15
ATSRDFEGRTEAF
>TRBJ1-2|TRBV6-1
ASSYDGNYGYT
>TRBJ1-1|TRBV5-6
ASSLRWTEAF
>TRBJ1-1|TRBV6-6
ASSYSGGAF
>TRBJ2-7|TRBV6-1
ASSVGQGNYEQY
>TRBJ2-1|TRBV7-8
ASSLEVAGGVNEQF
>TRBJ1-5|TRBV30
AWSVGQYSNQPQH
>TRBJ2-5|TRBV19
ASSIGRLPLQETQY
>-|TRBV5-6
ASSSGQGSDEQY